This T cell receptor (beta chain) was captured by sequencing in a study of beta chain features in type 1 diabetes. Study-level points and caveats: In every one of the four CD4+ subsets, TCRB CDR3s were moderately but significantly shorter in Type 1 diabetes patients.

CDR1 and CDR2 from the germline V gene are SGHRS and YFSETQ. With 6 bases removed from V and 8 bases from J, the gap between germline ends came to 18 bases. There are 14 residues in the CDR3. With respect to this clone: Its target is unknown.

Isolated RNA was reverse transcribed in full, so expressed TCRB transcripts were sequenced. The table came from immunoSEQ multiplex PCR; TCRdb's copy has only in-frame clones and leaves some out. The sample contains 640,000 or so clones, about 14% of which appear only once. Sequenced: naive CD4+ T cells from blood. V gene TRBV5-1 combines with J gene TRBJ2-1, with D tentatively TRBD2 (7 bases). This receptor was taken from a man younger than 35 with type 1 diabetes. The CDR3 nucleotides read TGCGCCAGCAAGGAGTCCCCGGGGGGCGATGAGCAGTTCTTC. This sequence encodes CASKESPGGDEQFF.